The 24 T cell receptor beta chains listed next were all sequenced from one sample in a study of OX40 agonist ivuxolimab in advanced cancers. Assay used: immunoSEQ multiplex PCR; TCRdb lists only in-frame clones, some missing. The table shows about 110,000 clones, with roughly nine tenths occurring only once. This specimen consisted of CD4+ or CD8+ T cells sorted from blood, obtained in a trial of the OX40 agonist ivuxolimab. The receptors come from an adult with an advanced solid tumor such as melanoma, head and neck, liver or kidney cancer.

This clone was counted once. The DNA for the CDR3 is TGTGCCAGTAGTTCCGGGACACTGAACACAGATACGCAGTATTTT. Amino acid sequence: CASSSGTLNTDTQYF. V usage is TRBV19 and J usage is TRBJ2-3, with D maybe TRBD1 (6 bases). This CDR3 comprises 15 residues. V dropped 5 bases and J dropped 2 bases, with 14 bases sitting between them. CDR1 and CDR2 (germline): LNHDA, SQIVND (reference sequence).

V gene TRBV2 combines with J gene TRBJ2-5; the D is unclear. Trimming cost V 10 bases and J 0 bases, with 12 bases left between them. This CDR3 spans 13 amino acids. Germline CDR1 SNHLY, CDR2 FYNNEI. This CDR3 reads CATLPGYQETQYF. The CDR3 DNA follows: TGTGCCACCCTCCCGGGCTACCAAGAGACCCAGTACTTC.

The genes are TRBV28 and TRBJ1-5; D possibly corresponds to TRBD1 (5 bases). Germline V gene sequence: CDR1 MDHEN, CDR2 SYDVKM. V was cut by 1 base and J by 6 bases, with 10 bases left in between. The CDR3 length is 14 residues. In DNA form, the CDR3 reads TGTGCCAGCAGTTTATTCGCAGGGCGTCAGCCCCAGCATTTT. Residues: CASSLFAGRQPQHF.

The rearrangement uses TRBV30 and TRBJ1-1; D gene unclear. Germline CDR1 reads GTSNPN; CDR2 reads SVGIG (reference sequence). This CDR3 is built from 18 residues. The V end lost 3 bases, the J end lost 0 bases, and 23 bases lay between the germline ends. The CDR3 spells CAWSGLRARRLVNTEAFF. The CDR3 coding sequence is TGTGCCTGGAGCGGGCTGCGGGCCAGAAGGCTAGTGAACACTGAAGCTTTCTTT.

This chain joins TRBV7-3 and TRBJ1-2; D may be TRBD1 (5 bases). Per germline, CDR1 SGHTA and CDR2 FQGTGA. The CDR3 runs 15 residues. V gave up 5 bases and J gave up 4 bases, with 17 bases separating them. CDR3 DNA: TGTGCCAGCAGCCCCCCAGGGCCCCCGGGCTATGGCTACACCTTC. As protein: CASSPPGPPGYGYTF.

The rearrangement links TRBV19 to TRBJ2-2, with D possibly being TRBD1 (6 bases). V was trimmed by 10 bases and J by 6 bases, leaving 12 bases between them. The CDR3 consists of 12 residues. The germline V gene encodes CDR1 LNHDA and CDR2 SQIVND (reference sequence). The CDR3 loop reads CATNRESGELFF. Here the CDR3 DNA reads TGTGCCACGAACAGGGAATCCGGGGAGCTGTTTTTT.

V gene TRBV6-5 combines with J gene TRBJ1-1; no reliable D call. The CDR3 is made up of 14 amino acids. Germline V gene lookup returns CDR1 MNHEY and CDR2 SVGAGI. V was shortened by 5 bases and J by 1 base, with 11 bases between the two germline ends. The DNA of the CDR3 is TGTGCCAGCAGTCCCCGGACGGGGAACACTGAAGCTTTCTTT. It codes for CASSPRTGNTEAFF.

V usage is TRBV9 and J usage is TRBJ2-2; the D gene could be TRBD1 or TRBD2 (5 bases each). V was shortened by 4 bases and J by 4 bases, with 14 bases between the two germline ends. The germline V gene encodes CDR1 SGDLS and CDR2 YYNGEE. The CDR3 sequence is 15 residues long. The CDR3, as DNA: TGTGCCAGCAGCTCGGGTGGGGGAGTCACCGGGGAGCTGTTTTTT. Its protein product is CASSSGGGVTGELFF.

The rearrangement joins TRBV5-1 to TRBJ1-5, with a weak D call TRBD1 (5 bases). V lost 1 base and J lost 2, with 13 bases in between. There are 16 residues in the CDR3. Germline loops: CDR1 SGHRS, CDR2 YFSETQ. CDR3 DNA sequence: TGCGCCAGCAGCTTGAACGCCAGGGATGGCAATCAGCCCCAGCATTTT. Translated, it gives CASSLNARDGNQPQHF.

The rearrangement uses TRBV5-1 and TRBJ2-3; D not certain. From germline, CDR1 is SGHRS and CDR2 YFSETQ. Trimming left V 0 bases short and J 5 bases short, with 13 bases between. The CDR3 length is 15 residues. The CDR3 sequence is CASSLALGLRDTQYF. The DNA for the CDR3 is TGCGCCAGCAGCTTGGCCCTCGGATTAAGAGATACGCAGTATTTT.

This clone has only one observation. The V call is TRBV30, the J call TRBJ1-1; possibly TRBD1 for D (6 bases). The V end was cut by 2 bases, the J end by 4 bases, with 14 bases between. CDR3 length: 14 amino acids. The germline V gene encodes CDR1 GTSNPN and CDR2 SVGIG (reference sequence). As DNA, the CDR3 is TGTGCCTGGAGTTTCGGAGGGGGAGGCACTGAAGCTTTCTTT. The encoded protein is CAWSFGGGGTEAFF.

The chain uses TRBV5-5 and TRBJ2-2, with 11 nucleotides matching TRBD1. With 5 bases clipped from V and 5 bases from J, the junction kept 5 bases outside the gene matches. This CDR3 contains 15 residues. In germline, CDR1 is SGHKS, CDR2 YYEKEE (reference sequence). CDR3 DNA sequence: TGTGCCAGCAGAGGAGGGACAGGGGGAACCGGGGAGCTGTTTTTT. Amino acids: CASRGGTGGTGELFF.

V is TRBV10-2 and J is TRBJ1-4; no clear D gene. The ends were cut back, 0 bases at V and 14 bases at J, with 16 bases in the middle. CDR3 size: 14 residues. CDR1 WSHSY and CDR2 SAAADI come from the germline V gene. In DNA, the CDR3 is TGCGCCAGCAGTGAGTCTGACGTCATGTCTCGGCTGTTTTTT. Translating it yields CASSESDVMSRLFF.

The chain links TRBV6-7 to TRBJ2-3; D is tentatively TRBD1 or TRBD2 (6 bases each). TRBV6-7 is identified as an open reading frame with a role that is uncertain. Trimming removed 7 bases at V and 3 bases at J, with 20 bases between. The CDR3 is made up of 16 amino acids. The CDR3 DNA sequence: TGTGCCAGCAAAACCCGGGGGCTGGGCTCGACAGATACGCAGTATTTT. Its translation is CASKTRGLGSTDTQYF.

CDR3 sequence (DNA): TGTGCCAGCAGCCGAACGATCCAGGGGACTGAAGCTTTCTTT. It encodes CASSRTIQGTEAFF. The rearrangement joins TRBV28 to TRBJ1-1; possible D gene TRBD1, 6 bases. Germline V gene lookup returns CDR1 MDHEN and CDR2 SYDVKM. V dropped 6 bases and J dropped 5 bases, with 16 bases sitting between them. The CDR3 covers 14 residues.

The chain combines TRBV7-2 with TRBJ1-6; the D is unclear. Trimming pared 1 base from V and 6 bases from J, leaving 4 bases between. The length of the CDR3 is 13 residues. The V gene's germline CDR1 is SGHTA and CDR2 FQGNSA. The CDR3 loop is CASSLDLNSPLHF. The CDR3 DNA reads as TGTGCCAGCAGCTTAGACCTTAATTCACCCCTCCACTTT.

This rearrangement joins TRBV28 to TRBJ2-1; D unresolved. In germline, CDR1 is MDHEN, CDR2 SYDVKM. The ends were cut back, 5 bases at V and 6 bases at J, with 20 bases in the middle. The CDR3 runs to 16 residues. The CDR3 DNA follows: TGTGCCAGCAGTCCGTGGGGATCAAGGGAAGGCAATGAGCAGTTCTTC. Translating it yields CASSPWGSREGNEQFF. The full variable domain, in which reference TRBV28 and TRBJ2-1 provide the parts outside the CDR3, is DVKVTQSSRYLVKRTGEKVFLECVQDMDHENMFWYRQDPGLGLRLIYFSYDVKMKEKGDIPEGYSVSREKKERFSLILESASTNQTSMYLCASSPWGSREGNEQFFGPGTRLTVL.

The chain links TRBV18 to TRBJ1-1; 9 positions match TRBD1. Germline values: CDR1 KGHSH, CDR2 LQKENI. The length of the CDR3 is 16 residues. V lost 6 bases, J lost 2 bases, and 10 bases stayed unmatched. The CDR3 loop reads CASSGQGSLFNTEAFF. CDR3 sequence (DNA): TGTGCCAGCTCGGGACAGGGAAGTTTGTTTAACACTGAAGCTTTCTTT. The full variable domain, in which reference TRBV18 and TRBJ1-1 provide the parts outside the CDR3, is NAGVMQNPRHLVRRRGQEARLRCSPMKGHSHVYWYRQLPEEGLKFMVYLQKENIIDESGMPKERFSAEFPKEGPSILRIQQVVRGDSAAYFCASSGQGSLFNTEAFFGQGTRLTVV.

This clone was observed a single time. The sample carries other DNA sequences with the same CDR3. The chain uses TRBV4-3 and TRBJ1-1; 11 bases are shared with TRBD1. The CDR3 contains 14 residues. Per germline, CDR1 LGHNA and CDR2 YSLEER. V shed 3 bases, J shed 5 bases, and the junction held 2 bases outside the gene matches. Here the CDR3 reads CASSQGQGGTEAFF. As DNA, the CDR3 is TGCGCCAGCAGCCAGGGACAGGGGGGGACTGAAGCTTTCTTT.

This sequence joins TRBV7-9 and TRBJ2-5, with 12 bases aligning to TRBD2. The CDR3 covers 16 residues. Germline V gene lookup returns CDR1 SEHNR and CDR2 FQNEAQ (reference sequence). Unmatched junction bases numbered 6, after V lost 5 bases and J lost 2 bases. Here the CDR3 reads CASSPRLAGEQETQYF. CDR3 DNA: TGTGCCAGCAGCCCTCGACTAGCGGGGGAACAAGAGACCCAGTACTTC.

CDR3 region: CASSTPGLTTDTQYF. CDR3 DNA sequence: TGTGCCAGCAGTACACCGGGACTTACTACAGATACGCAGTATTTT. This rearrangement joins TRBV28 to TRBJ2-3, with D possibly TRBD2 on 6 matching bases. Germline CDR1 reads MDHEN; CDR2 reads SYDVKM. The CDR3 totals 15 residues. V gave up 5 bases and J gave up 3 bases, with 15 bases separating them.

The chain uses TRBV18 and TRBJ2-1, with D unclear. This CDR3 has 14 residues. Germline V CDR1 and CDR2: KGHSH, LQKENI. V shed 2 bases and J shed 8 bases, with 13 bases lying between them. CDR3 amino acids: CASSPGQVVDEQFF. CDR3 sequence (DNA): TGTGCCAGCTCACCAGGCCAGGTGGTCGATGAGCAGTTCTTC.

The gene calls are TRBV6-5 and TRBJ2-7; no firm D call. Germline V lookup: CDR1 MNHEY, CDR2 SVGAGI. This CDR3 comprises 11 residues. V lost 0 bases and J 7 bases, leaving 4 bases between the germline ends. The CDR3 DNA reads as TGTGCCAGCAGTTACTCGAGAGAGCAGTACTTC. This translates into CASSYSREQYF.

This clone was counted a single time. The chain uses TRBV30 and TRBJ2-1; weak D call: TRBD1 (7 bases). This CDR3 spans 13 amino acids. Between the trimmed V and J ends, which lost 1 base and 10 bases, there was a span of 14 bases. The V gene's germline CDR1 is GTSNPN and CDR2 SVGIG (reference sequence). DNA of the CDR3: TGTGCCTGGAGTGCCCGACAGGGAGGCGAGCAGTTCTTC. Protein sequence: CAWSARQGGEQFF.